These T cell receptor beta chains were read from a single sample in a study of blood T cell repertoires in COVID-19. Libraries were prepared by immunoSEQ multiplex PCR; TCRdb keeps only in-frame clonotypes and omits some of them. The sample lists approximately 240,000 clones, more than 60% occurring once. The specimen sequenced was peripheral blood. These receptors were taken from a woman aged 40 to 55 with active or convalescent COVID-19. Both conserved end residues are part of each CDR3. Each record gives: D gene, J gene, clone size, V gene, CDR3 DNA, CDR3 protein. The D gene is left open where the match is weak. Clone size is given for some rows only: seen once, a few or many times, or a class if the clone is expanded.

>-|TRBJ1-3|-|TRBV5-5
TGTGCCAGCAGCTTGGACAGGGCCTTCTCTGGAAACACCATATATTTT
CASSLDRAFSGNTIYF
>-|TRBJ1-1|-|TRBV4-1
TGCGCCAGCTGGGAGGGGAACACTGAAGCTTTCTTT
CASWEGNTEAFF
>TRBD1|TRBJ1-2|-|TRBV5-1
TGCGCCAGCAGCATGGACAGGGGAATTAAGAATGGCTACACCTTC
CASSMDRGIKNGYTF
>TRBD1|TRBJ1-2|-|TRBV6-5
TGTGCCAGCAGGGGACAGGGCGGTTTTGGTGGCTACACCTTC
CASRGQGGFGGYTF
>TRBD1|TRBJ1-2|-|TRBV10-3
TGTGCCATCAGTGAACTCCAGGGGGGTCTAGATGGCTACACCTTC
CAISELQGGLDGYTF
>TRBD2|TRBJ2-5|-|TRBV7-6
TGTGCCAGCAGCTTAGCGACTAGCGGAATGAAAGAGACCCAGTACTTC
CASSLATSGMKETQYF
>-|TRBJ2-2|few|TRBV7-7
TGTGCTAGCAGCTCTGACAGGAGAAACACCGGGGAGCTGTTTTTT
CASSSDRRNTGELFF
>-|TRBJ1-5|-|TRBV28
TGTGCCAGCTCTGGCAATCAGCCCCAGCATTTT
CASSGNQPQHF
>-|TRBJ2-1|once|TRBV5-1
TGCGCCAGCAGCTTAGGGGGGGCAAACAATGAGCAGTTCTTC
CASSLGGANNEQFF
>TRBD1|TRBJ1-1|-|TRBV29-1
TGCAGCGTTGCGACAGGGCTGAACACTGAAGCTTTCTTT
CSVATGLNTEAFF
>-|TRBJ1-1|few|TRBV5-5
TGTGCCAGCAGCTTGGCAGTGAACACTGAAGCTTTCTTT
CASSLAVNTEAFF
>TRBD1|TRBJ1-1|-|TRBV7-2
TGTGCCAGCAGCAGACAGGGGGTGAACACTGAAGCTTTCTTT
CASSRQGVNTEAFF
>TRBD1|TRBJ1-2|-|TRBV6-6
TGTGCCAGCAGTTCCCGACAGGGATTAGGGAGTGGCTACACCTTC
CASSSRQGLGSGYTF
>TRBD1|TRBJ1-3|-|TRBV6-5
TGTGCCAGCGCCTTCACAGGGGGCGGAAACACCATATATTTT
CASAFTGGGNTIYF
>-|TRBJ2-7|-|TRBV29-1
TGCAGCGTTTTGGGGGGGCAGGGCGGCTACGAGCAGTACTTC
CSVLGGQGGYEQYF
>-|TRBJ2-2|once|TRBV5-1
TGCGCCAGCAGCTTTGTTGGTGGCAGGGGTACCGGGGAGCTGTTTTTT
CASSFVGGRGTGELFF
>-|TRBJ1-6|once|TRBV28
TGTGCCAGCAGTTCCCAGATTTTTAATTCACCCCTCCACTTT
CASSSQIFNSPLHF
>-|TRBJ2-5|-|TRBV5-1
TGCGCCAGCAGCTTGGCTGATAGAGAGGAAGAGACCCAGTACTTC
CASSLADREEETQYF
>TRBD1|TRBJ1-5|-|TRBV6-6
TGTGCCAGCAGTTACGACGGACAGGGTTATCATCAGCCCCAGCATTTT
CASSYDGQGYHQPQHF
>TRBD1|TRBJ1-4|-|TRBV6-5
TGTGCCAGCAGCGGGACAGGGGAGGATGAAAAACTGTTTTTT
CASSGTGEDEKLFF
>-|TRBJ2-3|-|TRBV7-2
TGTGCCAGCAGCTTAGGAGGGAAGACGCAGTATTTT
CASSLGGKTQYF
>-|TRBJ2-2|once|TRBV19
TGTGCCAGTAGCGCCTACAGGGCCCCCAACACCGGGGAGCTGTTTTTT
CASSAYRAPNTGELFF
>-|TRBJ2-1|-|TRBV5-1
TGCGCCAGCAGCCCTATGACGGGGGAGTACAATGAGCAGTTCTTC
CASSPMTGEYNEQFF
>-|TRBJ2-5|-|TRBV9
TGTGCCAGCAGCGCGAACGCAGGGGGGCAAGAGACCCAGTACTTC
CASSANAGGQETQYF
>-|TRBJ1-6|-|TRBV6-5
TGTGCCAGCAGTCGCGTACAGGTTAATTCACCCCTCCACTTT
CASSRVQVNSPLHF
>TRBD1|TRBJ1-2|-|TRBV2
TGTGCCAGCAGTGAACTGGACAGGGGGCGTTGGGGCTACACCTTC
CASSELDRGRWGYTF
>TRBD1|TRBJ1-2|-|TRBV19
TGTGCCAGTAGTATCGACAGGGAAGGAAACTATGGCTACACCTTC
CASSIDREGNYGYTF
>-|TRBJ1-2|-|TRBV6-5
TGTGCCAGCAGTTACTCGCGAGGGGGTTATGGCTACACCTTC
CASSYSRGGYGYTF
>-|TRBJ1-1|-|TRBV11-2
TGTGCCAGCAGCTTACTCGCGGGGGCCGGAGCTTTCTTT
CASSLLAGAGAFF
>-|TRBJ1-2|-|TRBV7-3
TGTGCCAGCAGCCGCTCGGGCAGGGTTAACTATGGCTACACCTTC
CASSRSGRVNYGYTF
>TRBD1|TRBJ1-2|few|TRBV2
TGTGCCAGCAGTCAGACAGGGGACTATGGCTACACCTTC
CASSQTGDYGYTF
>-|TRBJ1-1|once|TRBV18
TGTGCCAGCTCACAGTCAGTCCGGAACACTGAAGCTTTCTTT
CASSQSVRNTEAFF
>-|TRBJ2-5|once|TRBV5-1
TGCGCCAGCAGCCCTCTTTCGGGGGAGGAGACCCAGTACTTC
CASSPLSGEETQYF
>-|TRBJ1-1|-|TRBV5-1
TGCGCCAGCAGCCACGGACAGAACACTGAAGCTTTCTTT
CASSHGQNTEAFF
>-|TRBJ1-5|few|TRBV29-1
TGCAGCGTTGAATGGGGAGGAGGTCAGCCCCAGCATTTT
CSVEWGGGQPQHF
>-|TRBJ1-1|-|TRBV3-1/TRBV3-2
TGTGCCAGCAGCCAAGGTGGAAGGCTCCGGGGTACTGAAGCTTTCTTT
CASSQGGRLRGTEAFF
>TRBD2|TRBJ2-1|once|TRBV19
TGTGCCAGTAGTCACAGGCTAGCGGGGGGTTATGAGCAGTTCTTC
CASSHRLAGGYEQFF
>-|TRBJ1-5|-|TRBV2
TGTGCCAGCAGTCTCGGAACTCAGGGTCAGCCCCAGCATTTT
CASSLGTQGQPQHF
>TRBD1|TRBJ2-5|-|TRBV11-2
TGTGCCAGCAGCTTACAGGGGGCTAGAGAGACCCAGTACTTC
CASSLQGARETQYF
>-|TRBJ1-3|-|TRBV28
TGTGCCAGCACCTCCCCCCGCTACTCTGGAAACACCATATATTTT
CASTSPRYSGNTIYF
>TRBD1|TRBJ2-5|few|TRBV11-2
TGTGCCAGCAGCTTAGAACAGGGGAGAGGAGAGACCCAGTACTTC
CASSLEQGRGETQYF
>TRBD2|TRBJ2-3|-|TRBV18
TGTGCCAGCTCACCTCTAGCGGGGGGGAAAGATACGCAGTATTTT
CASSPLAGGKDTQYF
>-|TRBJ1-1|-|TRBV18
TGTGCCAGCTCACCCTGGGTGTGGGCACGGGAAGCTTTCTTT
CASSPWVWAREAFF
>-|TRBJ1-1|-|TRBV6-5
TGTGCCAGCAGTTCAGGTCGGTTGAACACTGAAGCTTTCTTT
CASSSGRLNTEAFF
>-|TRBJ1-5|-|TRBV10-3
TGTGCCATCAGTGAATCTCCGAGTCAGCCCCAGCATTTT
CAISESPSQPQHF
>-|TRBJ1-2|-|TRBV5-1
TGCGCCAGCACTCCCGGAGGGTTAAACTATGGCTACACCTTC
CASTPGGLNYGYTF
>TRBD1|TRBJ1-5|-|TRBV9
TGTGCCAGCAGCCTTGGGACAGGCGGCAATCAGCCCCAGCATTTT
CASSLGTGGNQPQHF
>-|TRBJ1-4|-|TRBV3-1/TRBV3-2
TGTGCCAGCAGCCCGTACGGTGAAAAACTGTTTTTT
CASSPYGEKLFF
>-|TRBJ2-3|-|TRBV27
TGTGCCAGCAGTTGGACTGGGACAGATACGCAGTATTTT
CASSWTGTDTQYF
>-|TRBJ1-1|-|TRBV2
TGTGCCAGCGCGGTTGGGGGGGTAATAACTGAAGCTTTCTTT
CASAVGGVITEAFF
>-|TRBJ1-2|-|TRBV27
TGTGCCCCCGCCCGGCAGGGCTATGGCTACACCTTC
CAPARQGYGYTF
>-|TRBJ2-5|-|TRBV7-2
TGTGCCAGCAGCCCTTCATTTTTAGTGGAGACCCAGTACTTC
CASSPSFLVETQYF
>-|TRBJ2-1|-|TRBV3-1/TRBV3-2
TGTGCCAGCAGCCTGCTCGGACAGCCTGGGGATGAGCAGTTCTTC
CASSLLGQPGDEQFF
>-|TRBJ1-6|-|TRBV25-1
TGTGCCAGCAGTGAACTGGGGAGGTCCCGGGATTCACCCCTCCACTTT
CASSELGRSRDSPLHF
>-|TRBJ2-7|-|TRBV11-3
TGTGCCAGCAGCTTAGGCAGGGATCGGGAGCAGTACTTC
CASSLGRDREQYF